Each of the 5 T cell receptor beta chains below was sequenced from the same sample in a study of Ad26.COV2.S vaccination and SARS-CoV-2 variants (dated by TCRdb to the early 2020s). This specimen's treatment or condition label, per the study, means: about 20 received Ad26.COV2.S at low or high dose, single or two shots; several received placebo; per-sample allocation not given. Repertoires of vaccine and placebo recipients were sequenced from samples taken on day 63 after the first injection. Preparation of the library involved the immunoSEQ multiplex PCR assay. TCRdb stores this immuneACCESS table with in-frame sequences only. Part of the clones is absent; in the studies checked, under half of the shortfall reflects unresolved V genes, and no reason is known for the rest. The sample yields about 410,000 clones; approximately 92% were counted once. The ten largest clones capture around 1.8% of the sample.

The specimen was peripheral blood, collected in a trial of Ad26.COV2.S vaccine versus placebo. These receptors all stem from a person between 18 and 59 years old who received the Ad26.COV2.S COVID-19 vaccine or a placebo.

The genes are TRBV5-1 and TRBJ1-2; D might be TRBD1 (5 bases). The germline V and J ends were trimmed by 4 bases and 13 bases, with 17 bases remaining between them. Per germline, CDR1 SGHRS and CDR2 YFSETQ. CDR3 length: 12 amino acids. The CDR3 DNA is TGCGCCAGCAGCACGGGACTTACCCAAAGCACCTTC. As protein: CASSTGLTQSTF.

The chain recombines TRBV18 with TRBJ1-5, with 7 nucleotides matching TRBD1. The CDR3 spans 16 residues. The V and J ends lost 4 bases and 3 bases, in that order; junction bases with no gene match: 9. CDR1 and CDR2 (germline): KGHSH, LQKENI. The CDR3: CASSQNGQVYNQPQHF. CDR3 DNA sequence: TGTGCCAGCTCACAAAACGGACAGGTGTACAATCAGCCCCAGCATTTT.

The J gene is TRBJ2-3, the V gene TRBV14; D may correspond to TRBD1 or TRBD2 (6 bases each). The CDR3 loop spans 16 amino acids. V was trimmed by 5 bases and J by 3 bases, leaving 18 bases between them. Germline CDR1 and CDR2: SGHDN and FVKESK. DNA for the CDR3: TGTGCCAGCAGCTTCCATGGGGGCGGGGAAACAGATACGCAGTATTTT. Translating gives CASSFHGGGETDTQYF.

In regard to this clone: This same CDR3 is encoded by further DNA sequences in the sample. V is TRBV3-1 (or the pseudogene TRBV3-2) and J is TRBJ1-1; D uncertain. This CDR3 has 13 amino acids. The V gene's germline CDR1 is LGHDT and CDR2 YNNKEL (reference sequence). Between the trimmed V and J ends, which lost 0 bases and 2 bases, there was a span of 4 bases. CDR3 nucleotide sequence: TGTGCCAGCAGCCAAGATAGAAACACTGAAGCTTTCTTT. This encodes CASSQDRNTEAFF.

V usage is TRBV24-1 and J usage is TRBJ2-3; 9 bases align to TRBD2. Germline V gene lookup returns CDR1 KGHDR and CDR2 SFDVKD. This CDR3 contains 15 residues. Trimming removed 7 bases from V and 2 bases from J; junction bases left unmatched: 6. The CDR3 DNA is TGTGCCACCAGACCACGCGGGGGGGCCACAGATACGCAGTATTTT. It translates to CATRPRGGATDTQYF.